This paragraph reports one T cell receptor beta chain. The method was immunoSEQ multiplex PCR; TCRdb's version includes in-frame clones alone and lacks a portion of them. The data show tens of thousands of clones, roughly 72% seen once. This entry is derived from a study of blood T cell repertoires in COVID-19. CDR3 length equals 18 residues. V lost 4 bases, J lost 6 bases, and 13 bases stayed unmatched. The V gene's germline CDR1 is MDHEN and CDR2 SYDVKM. The source of this sequence is a man in his sixties or seventies with acute or convalescent COVID-19. Sequenced material: peripheral blood. The genes are TRBV28 and TRBJ2-7; 15 bases map to TRBD2. The CDR3 DNA sequence: TGTGCCAGCAGTTCACCGGGACTAGCGGGAGGCAGCCGAGGCGAGCAGTACTTC. Translated, it gives CASSSPGLAGGSRGEQYF. The full variable domain, its missing parts supplied by reference TRBV28 and TRBJ2-7, is DVKVTQSSRYLVKRTGEKVFLECVQDMDHENMFWYRQDPGLGLRLIYFSYDVKMKEKGDIPEGYSVSREKKERFSLILESASTNQTSMYLCASSSPGLAGGSRGEQYFGPGTRLTVT.